This TCR beta chain came from a study of T cell responses to AZD1222 COVID-19 vaccine. Whole-study results and caveats: The study found vaccine-associated CD4 TCRs spanning spike, dominant at 160-218 and 743-854.

With regard to this clone: Its antigen is unknown.

The CDR3 runs 13 residues. Germline lookup yields CDR1 MNHEY and CDR2 SMNVEV (reference sequence). V lost 6 bases and J 1 base, leaving 9 bases between the germline ends. Repertoires were generated with immunoSEQ multiplex PCR, while TCRdb's copy carries only in-frame clones and drops some. The sample gives about 61,000 clones, about four fifths of which show up once; 26% is in the top ten. The sequence derives from an adult who received the AZD1222 COVID-19 vaccine. The specimen was peripheral blood, collected 28 days after the second AZD1222 dose. The V and J genes are TRBV27 and TRBJ2-5; D not resolved. For the CDR3, the DNA is TGTGCCAGCAGAGTCTACAGCCAAGAGACCCAGTACTTC. Its protein product is CASRVYSQETQYF.